This T cell receptor beta chain was profiled in a study of CD8+ T cells in alopecia areata. At the level of the study: The tofacitinib course ran for 6 to 18 months and was followed by 6 months off drug.

Extracted from the samples, RNA was reverse transcribed into cDNA to serve as the sequencing template. Sequenced by immunoSEQ multiplex PCR; TCRdb stores in-frame clones only, minus some. The sample includes approximately 180,000 clones, roughly 60% of them seen just once. Stated treatment: oral pan-JAK inhibitor, 5-10 mg twice daily. Peripheral blood samples and lesional scalp punch biopsies were obtained from alopecia areata patients. Investigators sorted PBMCs to obtain both CD4+ and CD8+ T cells. In the case of this clone: What it binds is not known.

CDR1 GTSNPN and CDR2 SVGIG come from the germline V gene (reference sequence). V lost 3 bases and J 8 bases, leaving 22 bases between the germline ends. This CDR3 comprises 15 residues. Whole-study findings and limits: For lesional scalp, especially alopecia totalis/universalis, clonality was higher than in normal scalp.

The sequencing here drew on CD4+ T cells sorted from blood, taken at week 24, from a patient treated with tofacitinib. The receptor was derived from a human donor with alopecia areata. The chain has TRBV30 and TRBJ1-2; a possible D gene is TRBD1 (5 bases). CDR3 amino acids: CAWRPEEGERLGYTF. In DNA form, the CDR3 reads TGTGCCTGGAGGCCTGAGGAAGGGGAGCGCCTAGGCTACACCTTC.